The sequence of this T cell receptor (beta chain) was determined in a study of blood T cell repertoires in COVID-19. Study background: COVID-19 samples from acute and convalescent phases originated in the United States, Italy and Spain. T cells, B-cell-depleted T cells, or PBMCs provided the cDNA or gDNA that served as material.

As originally analysed: Amplification with reference gene primers provided the estimates of nucleated cell counts. Clones were sequenced by immunoSEQ multiplex PCR, and TCRdb holds only the in-frame ones, with some missing. V and J calls and clone size are those listed in that table; D and trimming were worked out from the DNA. This sample has tens of thousands of clones, with approximately 86% found just once. V trimming: 0 bases; J trimming: 0 bases; junction bases outside the gene matches: 8. The CDR3 extends over 17 amino acids. CDR1 SGHRS and CDR2 YFSETQ come from the germline V gene. The chain employs TRBV5-1 and TRBJ2-7; 8 bases fit TRBD1. The TCR was taken from a human donor in a cohort sampled during active COVID-19. The sequenced sample was peripheral blood. The CDR3 is CASSLASWGTGSYEQYF. The CDR3 nucleotides read TGCGCCAGCAGCTTGGCCTCCTGGGGGACAGGCTCCTACGAGCAGTACTTC. The full variable domain, completed using reference TRBV5-1 and TRBJ2-7, is KAGVTQTPRYLIKTRGQQVTLSCSPISGHRSVSWYQQTPGQGLQFLFEYFSETQRNKGNFPGRFSGRQFSNSRSEMNVSTLELGDSALYLCASSLASWGTGSYEQYFGPGTRLTVT.